Each of the 19 T cell receptor beta chains below was sequenced from the same sample in a study of cytomegalovirus exposure and HLA in healthy donors. This PCR relied on a set of 60 Vbeta primers and 13 Jbeta primers. Sequenced by immunoSEQ multiplex PCR; TCRdb stores in-frame clones only, minus some. The sample consists of 170,000 or so clones, roughly four fifths of them appearing once. What was sequenced was PBMCs. The source of these receptors is a man in his late teens or twenties in good health and CMV-seronegative.

This chain links TRBV14 with TRBJ1-1, with D hard to call. Trimming pared 4 bases from V and 4 bases from J, leaving 16 bases between. The CDR3 loop spans 15 amino acids. Germline V gene data show CDR1 as SGHDN and CDR2 as FVKESK. The CDR3, as DNA: TGTGCCAGCAGCCCAGCCCTGAGGAGTGCCACTGAAGCTTTCTTT. This codes for CASSPALRSATEAFF.

This clone was seen a single time. This chain joins TRBV28 and TRBJ1-5; 9 nucleotides match TRBD1. J was trimmed by 1 base and V by 6 bases; bases with no gene match: 4. The length of the CDR3 is 15 residues. The germline gives CDR1 MDHEN, CDR2 SYDVKM. The CDR3 reads CASRDRGLSNQPQHF. The CDR3, as DNA: TGTGCCAGCAGGGACAGGGGACTGAGCAATCAGCCCCAGCATTTT.

This chain joins TRBV19 and TRBJ1-1, with D possibly matching TRBD1 (6 bases). The CDR3 totals 14 residues. The germline V gene encodes CDR1 LNHDA and CDR2 SQIVND (reference sequence). With 3 bases removed from V and 4 bases from J, the gap between germline ends came to 12 bases. The CDR3 spells CASSITGRSTEAFF. The CDR3 DNA sequence: TGTGCCAGTAGTATCACAGGGCGGAGCACTGAAGCTTTCTTT.

CDR3 protein: CASSLAEQASFYGYTF. The DNA for the CDR3 is TGTGCCAGCAGCTTAGCGGAACAGGCGTCTTTCTATGGCTACACCTTC. This chain connects TRBV7-9 to TRBJ1-2; a weak D match, TRBD1 (5 bases). V lost 0 bases and J 4 bases, leaving 15 bases between the germline ends. The CDR3 extends over 16 amino acids. Germline CDR1 reads SEHNR; CDR2 reads FQNEAQ (reference sequence).

The chain employs TRBV5-6 and TRBJ1-3; 7 bases align to TRBD1. The CDR3 extends over 14 amino acids. Trimming cost V 3 bases and J 6 bases; bases outside gene matches: 6. Germline CDR1 is SGHDT and CDR2 is YYEEEE. DNA of the CDR3: TGTGCCAGCAGCTACAGGGGCCGAGAAAACACCATATATTTT. It specifies CASSYRGRENTIYF. The full variable domain, completed using reference TRBV5-6 and TRBJ1-3, is DAGVTQSPTHLIKTRGQQVTLRCSPKSGHDTVSWYQQALGQGPQFIFQYYEEEERQRGNFPDRFSGHQFPNYSSELNVNALLLGDSALYLCASSYRGRENTIYFGEGSWLTVV.

The chain couples TRBV7-3 to TRBJ2-3; 7 bases match TRBD2. This CDR3 spans 15 amino acids. The V and J ends lost 0 bases and 2 bases, in that order; junction bases with no gene match: 2. Germline CDR1 and CDR2: SGHTA and FQGTGA. The CDR3 is CASSLTGTTTDTQYF. CDR3 sequence (DNA): TGTGCCAGCAGCTTAACCGGGACTACCACAGATACGCAGTATTTT.

The chain couples TRBV28 to TRBJ2-5; TRBD1 aligns across 10 bases. Germline CDR1 and CDR2: MDHEN and SYDVKM. The CDR3 loop spans 14 amino acids. V lost 5 bases to trimming and J lost 4 bases; unmatched junction nucleotides: 4. The CDR3 reads CASSRDRGPETQYF. The CDR3 DNA sequence: TGTGCCAGCAGTCGGGACAGGGGTCCAGAGACCCAGTACTTC.

This clone has more than one count but fewer than ten. The V call is TRBV5-5, the J call TRBJ1-1, with a possible D match to TRBD1 (5 bases). This CDR3 has 13 amino acids. Trimming took off 2 bases at V and 5 bases at J, with 10 bases between the two ends. From germline, CDR1 is SGHKS and CDR2 YYEKEE (reference sequence). This CDR3 reads CASSFAGGTEAFF. For the CDR3, the DNA is TGTGCCAGCAGCTTCGCGGGGGGGACTGAAGCTTTCTTT.

The chain has TRBV2 and TRBJ1-3, with D possibly being TRBD1 (5 bases). Germline loops: CDR1 SNHLY, CDR2 FYNNEI. V was clipped by 7 bases and J by 0 bases, with 10 bases between them. The CDR3 totals 14 residues. The CDR3 is CASKGDDSGNTIYF. The CDR3 coding sequence is TGTGCCAGCAAAGGGGATGACTCTGGAAACACCATATATTTT.

The V and J genes are TRBV6-1 and TRBJ1-1; D might be TRBD1 (6 bases). The CDR3 loop spans 12 amino acids. Germline CDR1 reads MNHNS; CDR2 reads SASEGT. V was pared by 9 bases and J by 2 bases, with 10 bases between. The CDR3: CASKTGNTEAFF. Written as DNA, the CDR3 is TGTGCCAGTAAGACAGGAAACACTGAAGCTTTCTTT.

The chain couples TRBV12-2 to TRBJ2-1; the tabulated D call, TRBD2, remains unverified against the DNA. TRBV12-2 represents a pseudogene. CDR3 length: 15 amino acids. The CDR3, as DNA: TGTGCAAGTCGCAAAACTAGCGGGGAGCTCAATGAGCAGTTCTTC. Amino acids: CASRKTSGELNEQFF.

The J gene is TRBJ2-7, the V gene TRBV11-2; 8 bases are a match to TRBD1. CDR1 and CDR2 from the germline V gene are SGHAT and FQNNGV. V shed 0 bases and J 9 bases; nucleotides not matched to a gene: 7. The CDR3 runs to 14 residues. CDR3 loop: CASSLERTGPPQYF. CDR3 sequence (DNA): TGTGCCAGCAGCTTAGAACGGACAGGGCCCCCGCAGTACTTC.

This rearrangement joins TRBV7-9 to TRBJ2-1; 9 bases line up with TRBD1. V lost 0 bases, J lost 3 bases, and 6 bases stayed unmatched. This CDR3 has 17 amino acids. Germline assignment: CDR1 SEHNR and CDR2 FQNEAQ (reference sequence). The CDR3 nucleotides are TGTGCCAGCAGCTTAGCGATGGGACAGGGTGGCTACAATGAGCAGTTCTTC. As protein: CASSLAMGQGGYNEQFF.

The J gene is TRBJ2-6, the V gene TRBV30, with 8 bases aligning to TRBD2. With V trimmed by 6 bases and J by 1 base, 11 bases remained unmatched. CDR1 GTSNPN and CDR2 SVGIG come from the germline V gene (reference sequence). CDR3 length: 17 residues. CDR3 bases: TGTGCCTGCGGGACTAGAGACCCATGGTCTGGGGCCAACGTCCTGACTTTC. Amino acid sequence: CACGTRDPWSGANVLTF.

The chain couples TRBV5-1 to TRBJ2-1, with 11 bases that match TRBD1. The length of the CDR3 is 16 residues. CDR1 and CDR2 from the germline V gene are SGHRS and YFSETQ. V gave up 2 bases and J gave up 6 bases; unmatched junction bases: 7. The chain's CDR3 is CASSFTGTGGFNEQFF. In DNA, the CDR3 is TGCGCCAGCAGCTTTACCGGGACAGGGGGTTTCAATGAGCAGTTCTTC.

The chain couples TRBV11-2 to TRBJ2-7, with a tentative D call TRBD1 (6 bases). The germline V and J ends were trimmed by 2 bases and 3 bases, with 14 bases remaining between them. The CDR3 sequence is 15 residues long. CDR1 and CDR2 from the germline V gene are SGHAT and FQNNGV. CDR3 DNA sequence: TGTGCCAGCAGCTTATTGAGGGGGACCCGCTACGAGCAGTACTTC. The encoded protein is CASSLLRGTRYEQYF.

The rearrangement links TRBV25-1 to TRBJ1-6; TRBD1 matches 7 bases. J gave up 7 bases and V 6 bases, and 6 bases lay outside the gene matches. This CDR3 is 14 amino acids long. Germline V lookup: CDR1 MGHDK, CDR2 SYGVNS. In DNA, the CDR3 is TGTGCCAGCAGGAACAGGGGTTGGAATTCACCCCTCCACTTT. The encoded protein is CASRNRGWNSPLHF.

This sequence joins TRBV7-9 and TRBJ2-1; the match to TRBD2 covers 8 bases. Germline V gene lookup returns CDR1 SEHNR and CDR2 FQNEAQ (reference sequence). The V segment lost 5 bases and the J segment 7 bases; nucleotides outside the gene matches: 16. The CDR3 extends over 17 amino acids. The CDR3 region has the DNA TGTGCCAGCAGCCCCCGGTTAGCGGGGCCCCCGAGGAATGAGCAGTTCTTC. Its translation: CASSPRLAGPPRNEQFF.

V and J are TRBV18 and TRBJ1-2; tentatively, D is TRBD1 (5 bases). From germline, CDR1 is KGHSH and CDR2 LQKENI. V was clipped by 1 base and J by 0 bases, with 6 bases between them. The CDR3 extends over 14 amino acids. CDR3 nucleotide sequence: TGTGCCAGCTCACCACTGGACACTAACTATGGCTACACCTTC. Its translation: CASSPLDTNYGYTF.